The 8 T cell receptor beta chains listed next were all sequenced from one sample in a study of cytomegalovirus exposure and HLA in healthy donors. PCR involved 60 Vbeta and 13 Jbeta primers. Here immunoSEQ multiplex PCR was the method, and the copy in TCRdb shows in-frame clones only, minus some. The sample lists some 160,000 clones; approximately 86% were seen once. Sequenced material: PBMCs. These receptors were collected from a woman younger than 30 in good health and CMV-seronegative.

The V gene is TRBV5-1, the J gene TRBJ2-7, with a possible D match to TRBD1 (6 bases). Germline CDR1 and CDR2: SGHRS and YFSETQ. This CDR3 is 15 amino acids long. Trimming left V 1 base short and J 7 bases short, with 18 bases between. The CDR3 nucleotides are TGCGCCAGCAGCTTGACGCACAGGGATGGAGAAGAGCAGTACTTC. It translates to CASSLTHRDGEEQYF.

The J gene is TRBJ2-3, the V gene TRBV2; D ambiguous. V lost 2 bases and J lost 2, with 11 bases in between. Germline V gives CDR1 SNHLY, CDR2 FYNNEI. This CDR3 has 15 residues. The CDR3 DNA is TGTGCCAGCAGTGAAACAAACTACCCCACAGATACGCAGTATTTT. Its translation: CASSETNYPTDTQYF. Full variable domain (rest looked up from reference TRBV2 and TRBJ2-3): EPEVTQTPSHQVTQMGQEVILRCVPISNHLYFYWYRQILGQKVEFLVSFYNNEISEKSEIFDDQFSVERPDGSNFTLKIRSTKLEDSAMYFCASSETNYPTDTQYFGPGTRLTVL.

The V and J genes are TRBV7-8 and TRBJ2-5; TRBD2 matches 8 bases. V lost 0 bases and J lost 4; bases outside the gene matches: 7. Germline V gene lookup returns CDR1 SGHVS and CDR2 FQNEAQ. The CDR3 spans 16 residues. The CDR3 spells CASSLARLALVETQYF. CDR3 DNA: TGTGCCAGCAGCTTAGCCAGACTAGCGTTGGTAGAGACCCAGTACTTC.

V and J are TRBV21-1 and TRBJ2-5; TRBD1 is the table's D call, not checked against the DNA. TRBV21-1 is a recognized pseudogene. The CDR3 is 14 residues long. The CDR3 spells CASSKRGGLETQYF. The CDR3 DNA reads TGTGCCAGCAGCAAAAGAGGGGGTTTAGAGACCCAGTACTTC.

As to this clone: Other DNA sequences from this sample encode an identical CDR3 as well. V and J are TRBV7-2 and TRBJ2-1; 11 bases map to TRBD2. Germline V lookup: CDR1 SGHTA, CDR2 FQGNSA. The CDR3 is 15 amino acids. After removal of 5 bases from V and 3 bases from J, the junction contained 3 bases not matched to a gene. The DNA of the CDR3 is TGTGCCAGCAGCCTTACTAGCGGGGGCTACAATGAGCAGTTCTTC. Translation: CASSLTSGGYNEQFF.

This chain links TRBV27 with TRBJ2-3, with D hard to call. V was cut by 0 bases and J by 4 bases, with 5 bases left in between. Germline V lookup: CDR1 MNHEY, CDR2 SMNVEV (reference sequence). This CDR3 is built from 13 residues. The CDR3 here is CASSLSVADTQYF. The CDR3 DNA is TGTGCCAGCAGTTTATCTGTAGCAGATACGCAGTATTTT.

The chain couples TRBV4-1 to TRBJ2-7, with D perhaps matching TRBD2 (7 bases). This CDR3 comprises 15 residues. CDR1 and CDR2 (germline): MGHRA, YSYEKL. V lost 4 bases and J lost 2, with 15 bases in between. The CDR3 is CASSPGGRGTYEQYF. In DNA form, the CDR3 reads TGCGCCAGCAGCCCCGGAGGGAGGGGGACCTACGAGCAGTACTTC.

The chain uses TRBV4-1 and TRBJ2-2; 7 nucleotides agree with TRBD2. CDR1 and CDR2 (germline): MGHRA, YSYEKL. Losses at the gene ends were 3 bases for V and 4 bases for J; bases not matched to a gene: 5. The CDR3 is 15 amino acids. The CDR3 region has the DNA TGCGCCAGCAGCCACGGACTAGGCGCCACCGGGGAGCTGTTTTTT. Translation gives CASSHGLGATGELFF.